The 20 T cell receptor beta chains given below trace back to one sample, sequenced in a study of T-cell memory formation after mild COVID-19. TCRdb fed the 5' RACE reads into MiXCR, producing one record per CDR3 protein. Of about 320,000 distinct CDR3 sequences listed, roughly an eighth are singletons. Sequenced material: PBMCs or a T cell subset sorted from them (not recorded which). The receptor set was obtained from a man aged 18 to 30 who had mild COVID-19 (a few samples of this study predate the infection). Cell type and time point are not known.

This clonotype has a handful of counts. The V call is TRBV15, the J call TRBJ2-1; 13 nucleotides agree with TRBD2. V shed 6 bases, J shed 1 base, and the junction held 6 bases outside the gene matches. CDR3 length: 17 amino acids. CDR1 is LNHNV, CDR2 YYDKDF, per germline (reference sequence). The CDR3 sequence is CATRRTSGGLSYNEQFF. The CDR3 DNA is TGTGCCACCAGGAGGACTAGCGGGGGCCTATCCTACAATGAGCAGTTCTTC.

The rearrangement uses TRBV14 and TRBJ1-1, with 7 positions matching TRBD1. V trimming: 4 bases; J trimming: 7 bases; junction bases outside the gene matches: 6. The CDR3 runs 13 residues. Germline V gives CDR1 SGHDN, CDR2 FVKESK. CDR3: CASSRGQTYEAFF. In DNA, the CDR3 is TGTGCCAGCAGCCGGGGACAGACCTATGAAGCTTTCTTT. Supplemented by reference TRBV14 and TRBJ1-1, the full variable domain reads EAGVTQFPSHSVIEKGQTVTLRCDPISGHDNLYWYRRVMGKEIKFLLHFVKESKQDESGMPNNRFLAERTGGTYSTLKVQPAELEDSGVYFCASSRGQTYEAFFGQGTRLTVV.

The chain couples TRBV4-3 to TRBJ1-3; D is undetermined. The CDR3 is 15 amino acids. Trimming removed 4 bases at V and 2 bases at J, with 12 bases between. Germline lookup yields CDR1 LGHNA and CDR2 YSLEER. CDR3 residues: CASSPGPTAGNTIYF. In DNA form, the CDR3 reads TGCGCCAGCAGCCCTGGACCTACTGCTGGAAACACCATATATTTT.

The V and J genes are TRBV10-3 and TRBJ2-1; unclear D gene. Trimming took 0 bases from V and 8 from J, leaving 20 bases between them. The germline gives CDR1 ENHRY, CDR2 SYGVKD. The CDR3 loop spans 17 amino acids. In DNA form, the CDR3 reads TGTGCCATCAGTGAGTCCCCCCAGTCCCTATTGGAAGATGAGCAGTTCTTC. Encoded protein: CAISESPQSLLEDEQFF.

This clonotype was counted a few times. The chain combines TRBV5-6 with TRBJ2-4; D is unclear. The CDR3 spans 14 residues. With 2 bases removed from V and 4 bases from J, the gap between germline ends came to 10 bases. The germline gives CDR1 SGHDT, CDR2 YYEEEE. In nucleotides, the CDR3 is TGTGCCAGCAGCTTTGGTGGAAATAAAAACATTCAGTACTTC. This encodes CASSFGGNKNIQYF.

J is TRBJ1-1 and V is TRBV6-2 or TRBV6-3, with a weak D call TRBD1 (5 bases). The CDR3 totals 15 residues. Trimming pared 2 bases from V and 6 bases from J, leaving 16 bases between. The germline gives CDR1 MNHEY, CDR2 SVGEGT. CDR3 nucleotides: TGTGCCAGCAGTTACCCGTCAGGGTTTAAGGCTGAAGCTTTCTTT. Translating gives CASSYPSGFKAEAFF.

V gene TRBV4-3 combines with J gene TRBJ2-7; D gene ambiguous. V was trimmed by 1 base and J by 3 bases, leaving 7 bases between them. The V gene's germline CDR1 is LGHNA and CDR2 YSLEER. This CDR3 is built from 13 residues. The CDR3: CASSQAVGYEQYV. CDR3 DNA sequence: TGCGCCAGCAGCCAAGCCGTCGGCTACGAGCAGTACGTC.

V is TRBV15 and J is TRBJ2-6; D is undetermined. CDR1 is LNHNV, CDR2 YYDKDF, per germline (reference sequence). Trimming took off 0 bases at V and 0 bases at J, with 12 bases between the two ends. The CDR3 runs to 18 residues. The CDR3 DNA follows: TGTGCCACCAGCAGAGAGCGCGGTTCTACCTCTGGGGCCAACGTCCTGACTTTC. It translates to CATSRERGSTSGANVLTF.

This clonotype was counted at least ten times. The gene calls are TRBV9 and TRBJ2-3; D remains unclear. Per the germline V gene, CDR1 is SGDLS and CDR2 is YYNGEE. CDR3 length equals 14 residues. The germline V and J ends were trimmed by 4 bases and 3 bases, with 12 bases remaining between them. This CDR3 reads CASSLDSPTDTQYF. The CDR3 DNA is TGTGCCAGCAGCCTAGACTCCCCAACAGATACGCAGTATTTT.

This sequence joins TRBV4-3 and TRBJ1-1; D unresolved. This CDR3 is built from 16 residues. Germline V lookup: CDR1 LGHNA, CDR2 YSLEER. With 0 bases removed from V and 0 bases from J, the gap between germline ends came to 11 bases. The CDR3 protein is CASSQESRILNTEAFF. The CDR3 DNA sequence: TGCGCCAGCAGCCAAGAAAGCAGAATCTTGAACACTGAAGCTTTCTTT.

This clonotype was recorded a few times. The gene calls are TRBV29-1 and TRBJ1-1; D unresolved. Germline CDR1 is SQVTM and CDR2 is ANQGSEA. Deletions cut 4 bases from V and 1 base from J, with 16 bases between. The CDR3 length is 15 residues. The CDR3 protein is CSVAHWRGGNTEAFF. In DNA, the CDR3 is TGCAGCGTTGCCCACTGGCGGGGAGGGAACACTGAAGCTTTCTTT.

CDR3 nucleotide sequence: TGTGCCAGCAGCTTGGGGGCCGCAGCAAGCTCCTACGAGCAGTACGTC. It specifies CASSLGAAASSYEQYV. This sequence joins TRBV5-5 and TRBJ2-7; D is ambiguous. Between the trimmed V and J ends, which lost 0 bases and 0 bases, there was a span of 13 bases. This CDR3 has 16 residues. Germline values: CDR1 SGHKS, CDR2 YYEKEE (reference sequence).

This clonotype was seen more than once but under ten times. This chain joins TRBV18 and TRBJ2-5; a possible D gene is TRBD2 (5 bases). Germline assignment: CDR1 KGHSH and CDR2 LQKENI. V lost 3 bases and J lost 5, with 16 bases in between. The CDR3 contains 15 residues. The CDR3 loop reads CASSPVTGIGETQYF. The CDR3, as DNA: TGTGCCAGCTCACCGGTTACGGGGATCGGGGAGACCCAGTACTTC.

The chain employs TRBV28 and TRBJ2-7; 8 bases match TRBD1. The germline CDR1 and CDR2 sequences are MDHEN and SYDVKM. This CDR3 has 16 amino acids. With 8 bases clipped from V and 0 bases from J, the junction kept 12 bases outside the gene matches. CDR3 protein: CASHSEGQGRSYEQYF. The DNA of the CDR3 is TGTGCCAGCCATTCAGAAGGACAGGGCCGCTCCTACGAGCAGTACTTC.

The rearrangement links TRBV10-2 to TRBJ1-1, with TRBD1 matching 7 bases. The trim removed 3 bases at V and 3 bases at J, leaving 7 bases unmatched. Germline V gene sequence: CDR1 WSHSY, CDR2 SAAADI. The CDR3 contains 15 residues. CDR3 sequence reads: CASSEPDRVDTEAFF. The CDR3, as DNA: TGCGCCAGCAGTGAACCCGACAGGGTGGACACTGAAGCTTTCTTT.

Many counts were recorded for this clonotype. This rearrangement joins TRBV4-3 to TRBJ2-4; D is undetermined. Germline V lookup: CDR1 LGHNA, CDR2 YSLEER. This CDR3 comprises 14 residues. V shed 1 base and J shed 0 bases, with 4 bases lying between them. The CDR3, as DNA: TGCGCCAGCAGCCAAGGCCTAGCCAAAAACATTCAGTACTTC. Protein product: CASSQGLAKNIQYF.

V is TRBV5-1 and J is TRBJ1-1; 7 nucleotides align to TRBD1. Looked up from germline, CDR1 is SGHRS and CDR2 is YFSETQ. The CDR3 is 14 residues long. The V and J ends lost 0 bases and 4 bases, in that order; junction bases with no gene match: 3. The CDR3 sequence is CASSLATGLTEAFF. CDR3 in DNA: TGCGCCAGCAGCTTGGCGACAGGGCTCACTGAAGCTTTCTTT.

CDR3 region: CSAADRARKAFF. The DNA of the CDR3 is TGCAGTGCTGCTGACAGGGCACGGAAAGCTTTCTTT. The V gene is TRBV20-1, the J gene TRBJ1-1; TRBD1 aligns across 7 bases. There are 12 residues in the CDR3. The germline V gene has CDR1 DFQATT and CDR2 SNEGSKA (reference sequence). Unmatched junction bases numbered 9, after V lost 5 bases and J lost 9 bases.

This clonotype was recorded a few times. This chain links TRBV4-2 with TRBJ2-3; 8 bases are a match to TRBD2. CDR3 length equals 17 residues. Germline-derived CDR1 and CDR2 are LGHNA and YNFKEQ. Trimming at V came to 4 bases and at J to 0 bases, leaving 9 bases not matched to a gene. CDR3 DNA sequence: TGTGCCAGCAGCCCCGGGGGGGGTGGAGATAGCACAGATACGCAGTATTTT. Protein sequence: CASSPGGGGDSTDTQYF.

This clonotype was counted ten times or more. The gene calls are TRBV7-9 and TRBJ2-3; unclear D gene. Looked up from germline, CDR1 is SEHNR and CDR2 is FQNEAQ (reference sequence). V was clipped by 5 bases and J by 4 bases, with 10 bases between them. This CDR3 region has 13 residues. The CDR3 DNA sequence: TGTGCCAGCAGCCCCCCTACCGCAGATACGCAGTATTTT. Translated: CASSPPTADTQYF. The full variable domain, with the rest looked up from reference TRBV7-9 and TRBJ2-3, is DTGVSQNPRHKITKRGQNVTFRCDPISEHNRLYWYRQTLGQGPEFLTYFQNEAQLEKSRLLSDRFSAERPKGSFSTLEIQRTEQGDSAMYLCASSPPTADTQYFGPGTRLTVL.